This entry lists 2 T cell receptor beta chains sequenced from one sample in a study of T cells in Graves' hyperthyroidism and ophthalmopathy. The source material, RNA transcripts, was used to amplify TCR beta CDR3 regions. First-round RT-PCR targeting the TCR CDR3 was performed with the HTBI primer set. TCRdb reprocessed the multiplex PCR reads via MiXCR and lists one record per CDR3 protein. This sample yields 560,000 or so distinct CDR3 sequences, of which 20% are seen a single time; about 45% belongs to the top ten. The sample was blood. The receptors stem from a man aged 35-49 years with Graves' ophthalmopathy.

DNA for the CDR3: TGTGCCAGCAGTTATGGCGGGGGCCTCCGGGATACGCAGTATTTT. This translates into CASSYGGGLRDTQYF. The rearrangement links TRBV6-5 to TRBJ2-3, with D perhaps matching TRBD2 (7 bases). V was cut by 3 bases and J by 6 bases, with 16 bases left in between. The CDR3 is 15 residues long. Germline CDR1 MNHEY, CDR2 SVGAGI.

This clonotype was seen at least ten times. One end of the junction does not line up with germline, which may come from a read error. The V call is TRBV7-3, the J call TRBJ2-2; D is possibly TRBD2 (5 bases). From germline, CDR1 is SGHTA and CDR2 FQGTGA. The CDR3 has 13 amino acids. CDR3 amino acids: CASSLTGTGELFF. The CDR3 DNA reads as TGTGCCAGCAGCCTAACGGGGACCGGGGAGCTGTTTTTT.